The present T cell receptor (beta chain) was sequenced within a study of shared clonotypes between healthy human individuals. The CDR3 length is 15 residues. Germline values: CDR1 SGHRS, CDR2 YFSETQ. The junction had 9 bases not matched to a gene; V was cut back by 6 bases and J by 7 bases. As regards this clone: The antigen remains unidentified.

Unsorted material relied on about 90 million PBMCs as the source of genomic DNA. Sequencing used immunoSEQ multiplex PCR; TCRdb keeps in-frame clones, though not all of them. The sample records roughly 500,000 clones, 79% being singletons. Study results and limitations: Sharing of clonotypes among donors was expected to vary with sequencing depth. Limited genetic and exposure-history diversity came from having few donors.

The gene calls are TRBV5-1 and TRBJ2-5; 13 nucleotides match TRBD2. The sample was PBMCs. The sequence was obtained from a woman in her 40s in good health. Some clones in this sample may be carry-over from other donors' samples. The DNA of the CDR3 is TGCGCCAGCACCCCAGGGACTAGCGGGATCCGGACCCAGTACTTC. Translation: CASTPGTSGIRTQYF.